The TCR beta chain described here comes from a study of blood T cell repertoires in COVID-19. Germline V gene lookup returns CDR1 SGHNT and CDR2 YYREEE (reference sequence). With 3 bases clipped from V and 4 bases from J, the junction kept 5 bases outside the gene matches. The CDR3 spans 16 residues. This clone came up once. Sequencing was performed with immunoSEQ multiplex PCR; in TCRdb, only in-frame clones are kept and a portion is missing. Seen here are 150,000 or so clones, approximately 87% observed once, and the top ten hold 6% to 8.5%. The TCR was taken from a woman aged 45-60 years who had recovered from COVID-19. The sample taken for sequencing was PBMCs or T cells enriched from blood (not recorded which). The chain employs TRBV5-4 and TRBJ1-6; 9 nucleotides match TRBD1. CDR3 bases: TGTGCCAGCAGCTCTTCCGGGACAGGGTATAATTCACCCCTCCACTTT. This sequence encodes CASSSSGTGYNSPLHF. The entire variable domain, with the rest obtained from reference TRBV5-4 and TRBJ1-6, is as follows: ETGVTQSPTHLIKTRGQQVTLRCSSQSGHNTVSWYQQALGQGPQFIFQYYREEENGRGNFPPRFSGLQFPNYSSELNVNALELDDSALYLCASSSSGTGYNSPLHFGNGTRLTVT.